This T cell receptor beta chain was sequenced in a study of blood T cells in healthy people across ages. Study results and limitations: A greater number of naive CD4+ cells and higher diversity distinguished long-lived donors from aged donors.

With a J-beta primer mix and a sample-barcoded 5' primer, a second PCR ran roughly 6 to 12 cycles. A tag from a template-switch adaptor with 12 random nucleotides marked each cDNA molecule. No fewer than 2.5 million CDR3-containing paired-end reads came from each sample. In TCRdb, the 5' RACE reads were re-called with MiXCR into one record per CDR3 protein. The data hold approximately 360,000 distinct CDR3 sequences, with approximately 51% observed a single time. CDR1 and CDR2 from the germline V gene are MNHEY and SVGEGT. V was cut by 4 bases and J by 4 bases, with 10 bases left in between. This CDR3 region has 13 residues. This clonotype was found a few times. Its target is not known.

The sequenced sample consisted of blood. The receptor was isolated from a man aged 55-75 years in good health. The chain employs TRBV6-2 or TRBV6-3 and TRBJ2-5, with D tentatively TRBD1 (6 bases). CDR3 loop: CASSSGQRETQYF. The CDR3 bases are TGTGCCAGCAGTTCAGGACAGAGAGAGACCCAGTACTTC.